This note documents a single TCR beta chain sequence. Participants were aged 18 to 89 years from about 25 US areas. Trimming removed 4 bases at V and 6 bases at J, with 19 bases between. This CDR3 has 16 residues. From germline, CDR1 is MNHEY and CDR2 SMNVEV (reference sequence). These data come from a study of blood T cell repertoires in COVID-19. Per the original data handling: Estimation of nucleated cell counts was performed using reference gene primer amplification. Libraries were prepared by immunoSEQ multiplex PCR; TCRdb keeps only in-frame clonotypes and omits some of them. The V and J calls and clone size were taken over from that table, and D and trimming were inferred from the DNA. The data show 150,000 to 200,000 clones, with about 89% seen just once and more than 0.75% held by the top ten.

The origin of this receptor is a woman aged 18 to 35 who had recovered from COVID-19. The chain uses TRBV27 and TRBJ2-1; tentative D call: TRBD2 (5 bases). The material sequenced was PBMCs or T cells enriched from blood (not recorded which). The CDR3 sequence: CASSSHSDGSGNEQFF. The CDR3, as DNA: TGTGCCAGCAGTTCCCACAGCGATGGGAGCGGCAATGAGCAGTTCTTC.